This T cell receptor beta chain derives from a study of blood T cell repertoires in COVID-19 (TCRdb year 2020). For the wider study: The collaborator samples originated in the United States, Italy and Spain and spanned the acute and convalescent phases of COVID-19. Where available, HLA class I and class II types were obtained from metadata supplied by the sample provider rather than from assay-based typing. Samples were obtained from the ongoing ImmuneRACE study (first 160 participants) and from 1,200 or so subjects provided by 6 global collaborators. Nearly every sample came with metadata listing a de-identified subject ID, COVID-19 status, age in years and sex. The dataset comprised deeply sampled blood TCRbeta repertoires from subjects exposed to, actively infected with, or recovered from COVID-19. The repertoires were released in a freely available public database meant as a resource for research on the immune response to SARS-CoV-2. The prospective study material was composed of cDNA or gDNA derived from T cells, B-cell-depleted T cells, or PBMCs. General conclusions and limits of the study: How much clinical and demographic metadata was included differed by source and by participant, and the metadata was provided uncurated.

The collaborating institutions used their own protocols to collect whole blood in K2EDTA tubes. Collaborator samples were shipped for TCRbeta analysis as frozen whole blood, isolated PBMCs, or DNA extracted from either sample type. In the case of this clone: This clone's antigen is unknown. Qualities for individual bases were not recorded, and no much larger clone is one base off.

The immunoSEQ Assay, a bias-controlled multiplex PCR, was used to amplify TCRbeta CDR3 regions from genomic DNA. The published analysis was carried out like this. Nucleated cell counts per sample were estimated from amplification of reference gene primers within the assay. To quantify the absolute abundance of each unique TCRbeta CDR3 rearrangement, sequence reads were collapsed and filtered. For each sample, productive Simpson clonality was calculated as the square root of Simpson's diversity index across productive rearrangements. Entries here come from immuneACCESS through TCRdb and include only in-frame sequences with V and J called. Some clones fail to appear in such tables; in the studies checked, an unresolved V gene covers under half of the shortfall, and the cause of the remainder is unknown. Clone size and V and J calls were adopted from that table, with D and trimming inferred from the DNA. A total of about 120,000 clones appear in this sample, around 83% of them only once. The ten largest clones take up over 9.5% of the sample.

The TCR comes from a man in his sixties with acute or convalescent COVID-19. The sequenced sample consisted of peripheral blood.

The bases read TGTGCCAGTAGTATGAGGAGAGGAGAGACCCAGTACTTC. Translated, this gives CASSMRRGETQYF. The rearrangement joined TRBV19 to TRBJ2-5; the D gene identity is not certain. Sequences LNHDA (CDR1) and SQIVND (CDR2) are obtained from the germline V gene (reference sequence). From its cysteine to its phenylalanine, the CDR3 spans 13 amino acids. This entry keeps only the CDR3 DNA: 39 bases, framed from base 1. V is shortened by 3 bases, J by 4 bases, and the region joining them spans 9 bases.